The 8 T cell receptor beta chains below come from one sample, sequenced in a study of yellow fever vaccine responses in identical twins. TCRdb used MiXCR to reprocess the RT-PCR reads, holding one entry per CDR3 protein. Altogether about 19,000 distinct CDR3 sequences are present, approximately 72% being singletons, with the ten largest covering under 3%. Sequences were derived from T cells from blood (PBMCs), unsorted or a sorted subset (not recorded which), sampled before or after yellow fever vaccination (not recorded which). Receptors were obtained from a woman aged 18-30 years who received the yellow fever vaccine.

The chain recombines TRBV27 with TRBJ1-2; weak D call: TRBD1 (6 bases). The CDR3 runs 14 residues. Deletions cut 2 bases from V and 7 bases from J, with 14 bases between. Germline CDR1 MNHEY, CDR2 SMNVEV (reference sequence). The CDR3 DNA reads as TGTGCCAGCAGTTTAATGGGGGCGCGGGGTGGCTACACCTTC. It codes for CASSLMGARGGYTF.

This clonotype was seen more than once but under ten times. This rearrangement joins TRBV4-2 to TRBJ2-1; 8 nucleotides match TRBD1. The trim removed 4 bases at V and 15 bases at J, leaving 8 bases unmatched. This CDR3 region has 12 residues. Germline assignment: CDR1 LGHNA and CDR2 YNFKEQ. CDR3 protein: CASSLRDRGPFF. For the CDR3, the DNA is TGTGCCAGCAGCCTACGAGACAGGGGACCGTTCTTC.

The CDR3 nucleotides are TGTGCCAGCAGCTTCGGGCTTGCGATGAACACCGGGGAGCTGTTTTTT. Translation gives CASSFGLAMNTGELFF. The chain joins TRBV11-1 to TRBJ2-2; the D is unclear. This CDR3 is 16 amino acids long. Trimming left V 3 bases short and J 1 base short, with 12 bases between. CDR1 SGHAT and CDR2 FQDESV come from the germline V gene (reference sequence). Drawing the rest from reference TRBV11-1 and TRBJ2-2, the complete variable domain is EAEVAQSPRYKITEKSQAVAFWCDPISGHATLYWYRQILGQGPELLVQFQDESVVDDSQLPKDRFSAERLKGVDSTLKIQPAELGDSAMYLCASSFGLAMNTGELFFGEGSRLTVL.

The rearrangement joins TRBV6-1 to TRBJ2-1; TRBD2 matches at 13 bases. J gave up 0 bases and V 6 bases, and 5 bases lay outside the gene matches. This CDR3 is 17 amino acids long. Germline V CDR1 and CDR2: MNHNS, SASEGT. The CDR3 DNA sequence: TGTGCCAGCAGACCCACTAGCGGGGGGGCCTCCTACAATGAGCAGTTCTTC. Its protein product is CASRPTSGGASYNEQFF.

The CDR3 DNA reads TGTGCCAGCAGCTCGCCTACCTCAGGGGGCGCGGACGAGCAGTACTTC. It is translated as CASSSPTSGGADEQYF. V is TRBV7-9 and J is TRBJ2-7; 8 bases are a match to TRBD1. V lost 4 bases, J lost 5 bases, and 13 bases stayed unmatched. The CDR3 is made up of 16 amino acids. The germline V gene encodes CDR1 SEHNR and CDR2 FQNEAQ (reference sequence).

The V and J genes are TRBV11-3 and TRBJ1-5; tentatively, D is TRBD1 (6 bases). Trimming left V 3 bases short and J 7 bases short, with 10 bases between. CDR1 is SGHNT, CDR2 YENEEA, per germline. This CDR3 spans 13 amino acids. CDR3 sequence (DNA): TGTGCCAGCAGCTTTACAGGGAGGCAGCCCCAGCATTTT. Translation: CASSFTGRQPQHF.

There are a few counts of this clonotype. CDR3 region: CASSFYINTGELFF. The DNA of the CDR3 is TGTGCCAGCAGCTTTTATATTAACACCGGGGAGCTGTTTTTT. J is TRBJ2-2 and V is TRBV7-6; D uncertain. The V and J ends lost 3 bases and 2 bases respectively, with 7 bases between them. The CDR3 has 14 amino acids. Germline lookup yields CDR1 SGHVS and CDR2 FNYEAQ.

The rearrangement links TRBV4-3 to TRBJ2-1; D unresolved. The CDR3 runs to 13 residues. Trimming shortened V by 2 bases and J by 7 bases, and 9 bases separated the two germline ends. Germline values: CDR1 LGHNA, CDR2 YSLEER. The CDR3 protein is CASSQSPVNEQFF. The CDR3 bases are TGCGCCAGCAGCCAAAGTCCAGTAAATGAGCAGTTCTTC.